This entry is about one TCR beta chain. Its specific antigen is unknown. No base quality values were provided; no much bigger clone lies one nucleotide off. This specimen comes from a study of vaccination effects on CD4 cells after COVID-19 (dated by TCRdb to 2021 to 2024). Turning to the overall study: Each participant got two doses of an mRNA SARS-CoV-2 vaccine, either BNT162b2 or mRNA-1273. In a couple of convalescent patients, pre-vaccine samples were collected 16 days and one week ahead of the first dose, 142 and 148 days after COVID-19 diagnosis. SARS-CoV-2 spike-specific CD4+ TCR repertoires from before and after mRNA vaccination were compared in COVID-19 convalescent patients and in infection-naive vaccine recipients. A total of over nine COVID-19 convalescent patients and a few SARS-CoV-2-naive healthy vaccine recipients were included in the full study. In the study, cultures from other donors were sequenced using the Oncomine TCR Beta short-read assay on an Illumina iSeq 100.

To prepare the library, the immunoSEQ multiplex PCR assay was applied. TCR beta CDR3 sequencing was performed on DNA from the cultured, isolated CD4+ T cells. The original pipeline was this. Non-productive TCR sequences were removed and reads were trimmed to the CDR3 region, keeping CDR3s of at least 7 amino acids. Antigen-specific clonotypes were identified using the MANAFEST web app by comparison of expansion in peptide wells against reference cultures. To be called positive, a clone needed expansion at FDR<0.05 compared with the reference and with all other wells, an odds ratio greater than 5, and a frequency greater than 0.1% in two replicate wells. A clonotype was defined as cross-reactive if the clonotype was significantly expanded both in SARS-CoV-2 spike wells and in at least one common cold coronavirus spike condition. Levenshtein distance calculated with the stringdist R package was used to assess CDR3 similarity, and unrooted trees were constructed with ape in R 3.6.1. TCRdb holds this immuneACCESS table with in-frame rearrangements only. Some clones are missing; in checked studies, unresolved V genes explain under half, and the rest has no known cause. V, J and clone size are those of that table, while D and trimming were read from the DNA. The sample records around 75,000 clones, 65% to 75% of which are singletons. The ten biggest clones cover over 4.5% of the sample.

Broad study findings and their caveats: In convalescent patients, the post-vaccine spike-reactive repertoire consisted mainly of new vaccine-induced clones, largely distinct from infection-induced clones. Both infection-induced and vaccine-induced clones contracted markedly at late post-vaccination timepoints, which is consistent with waning T cell responses. Limitations of the study were the small number of convalescent patients and the absence of early post-infection timepoints.

In the ViraFEST assay, PBMC were stimulated with viral peptide pools, and antigen-specific CD4+ T cell clonotypes were then identified by expansion using TCR sequencing. After 10 days of culture, CD4+ T cells were isolated with the EasySep CD4+ T cell isolation kit. Convalescent patients had PCR-confirmed SARS-CoV-2 infection between March and December 2020, before Alpha, Beta and Delta variants emerged in the United States. About 2.2 million PBMC per well were cultured in IMDM with about 5.4% human AB serum, roughly 10 IU/ml IL-2 and gentamicin, plus 10 ug/ml peptides. An HIV-1 Nef peptide pool was used as the negative control culture condition. On days 3 and 7, half of the culture medium was replaced with fresh IL-2-containing medium. Unless noted otherwise, every peptide stimulation condition was cultured in triplicate wells. PBMC were separated from whole blood using Ficoll-Paque Plus gradient centrifugation and were then either cryopreserved at -140C or used fresh. The QIAamp micro DNA kit was used to extract genomic DNA from the cultured CD4+ T cells.

Via the germline V gene, CDR1 is MNHEY and CDR2 SVGAGI. Including cysteine and phenylalanine, the CDR3 has 15 amino acids. The sequence is cut down to CDR3 DNA, 45 bases in frame from base 1. Trimmed from V: 6 bases; trimmed from J: 6 bases; junction bases lacking a gene match: 10. Source: CD4+ T cells from PBMCs cultured with HIV peptides, taken before COVID-19 vaccination. This specimen's cell subset or site label, per the study, means: HIV-1 Nef peptide pool negative control/reference culture. The V and J genes are TRBV6-5 and TRBJ2-3, with TRBD2 matching 9 junction bases. This clonotype originated in a human donor who had a prior SARS-CoV-2 infection. The CDR3 loop reads CASSPGLAIQDTQYF. In nucleotides, the sequence is TGTGCCAGCAGCCCGGGACTAGCAATCCAGGATACGCAGTATTTT.